Presented here are 7 T cell receptor beta chains from one specimen sequenced in a study of T cell responses to AZD1222 COVID-19 vaccine. The data were produced by immunoSEQ multiplex PCR, yet TCRdb's version contains in-frame clones alone and is incomplete. The table shows 88,000 or so clones, with 85% to 90% occurring only once. Here the sequenced sample was peripheral blood, taken 28 days after the second AZD1222 dose. Receptors originate from an adult who received the AZD1222 COVID-19 vaccine.

V gene TRBV19 combines with J gene TRBJ2-1; 7 nucleotides align to TRBD2. This CDR3 is 15 amino acids long. V shed 2 bases and J 5 bases; nucleotides not matched to a gene: 6. Germline CDR1 and CDR2: LNHDA and SQIVND (reference sequence). CDR3 sequence reads: CASSIITSDHNEQFF. CDR3 nucleotide sequence: TGTGCCAGTAGTATAATTACTAGCGATCACAATGAGCAGTTCTTC.

This chain uses TRBV27 with TRBJ1-1; D call uncertain. Between the trimmed V and J ends, which lost 4 bases and 3 bases, there was a span of 12 bases. This CDR3 contains 14 residues. In germline, CDR1 is MNHEY, CDR2 SMNVEV (reference sequence). The CDR3 is CASSSLQWDTEAFF. CDR3 bases: TGTGCCAGCAGTTCCCTTCAATGGGACACTGAAGCTTTCTTT.

This chain joins TRBV13 and TRBJ2-1; tentative D call: TRBD2 (5 bases). Germline V gene sequence: CDR1 PRHDT, CDR2 FYEKMQ (reference sequence). CDR3 size: 12 residues. Trimming left V 5 bases short and J 6 bases short, with 8 bases between. CDR3 sequence reads: CASSRTSNEQFF. CDR3 DNA: TGTGCCAGCAGCAGAACTAGCAATGAGCAGTTCTTC.

CDR3 in amino acids: CASSERGGTTGELFF. The CDR3 DNA follows: TGTGCCAGTAGTGAGCGGGGGGGCACCACCGGGGAGCTGTTTTTT. The rearrangement joins TRBV19 to TRBJ2-2, with TRBD2 matching 10 bases. Germline-derived CDR1 and CDR2 are LNHDA and SQIVND (reference sequence). V was clipped by 5 bases and J by 4 bases; unmatched bases: 4. The CDR3 covers 15 residues.

This chain joins TRBV15 and TRBJ2-4; 8 positions agree with TRBD1. CDR1 and CDR2 from the germline V gene are LNHNV and YYDKDF (reference sequence). The J segment lost 0 bases and the V segment lost 2 bases, leaving 6 bases of the junction unmatched. This CDR3 comprises 17 residues. The CDR3 nucleotides read TGTGCCACCAGCAGATTCGGACAGGGCCTAGCCAAAAACATTCAGTACTTC. Its protein is CATSRFGQGLAKNIQYF.

V usage is TRBV3-1 (or the pseudogene TRBV3-2) and J usage is TRBJ1-6; perhaps TRBD1 as D (5 bases). V dropped 0 bases and J dropped 8 bases, with 8 bases sitting between them. This CDR3 spans 14 amino acids. Per germline, CDR1 LGHDT and CDR2 YNNKEL (reference sequence). CDR3 sequence: CASSQDAGDSPLHF. The CDR3 DNA reads as TGTGCCAGCAGCCAAGATGCGGGGGATTCACCCCTCCACTTT.

V usage is TRBV6-6 and J usage is TRBJ1-1; 7 nucleotides line up with TRBD1. Trimming removed 6 bases from V and 0 bases from J; junction bases left unmatched: 10. CDR3 length: 16 amino acids. Germline V gene sequence: CDR1 MNHNY, CDR2 SVGAGI (reference sequence). CDR3 sequence (DNA): TGTGCCAGCAGACCACCACAGGGGCCCCTGAACACTGAAGCTTTCTTT. This encodes CASRPPQGPLNTEAFF.